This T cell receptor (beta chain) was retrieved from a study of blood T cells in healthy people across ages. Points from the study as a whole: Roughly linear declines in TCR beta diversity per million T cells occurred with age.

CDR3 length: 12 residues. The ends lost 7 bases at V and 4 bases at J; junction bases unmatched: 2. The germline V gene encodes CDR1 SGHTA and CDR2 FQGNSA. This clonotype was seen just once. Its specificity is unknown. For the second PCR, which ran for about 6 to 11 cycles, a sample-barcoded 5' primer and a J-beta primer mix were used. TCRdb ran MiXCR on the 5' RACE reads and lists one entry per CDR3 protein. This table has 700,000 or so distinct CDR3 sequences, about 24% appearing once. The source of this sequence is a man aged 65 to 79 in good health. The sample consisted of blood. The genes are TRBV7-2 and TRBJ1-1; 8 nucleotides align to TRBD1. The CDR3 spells CASTTGGTEAFF. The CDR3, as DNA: TGTGCCAGCACCACAGGGGGCACTGAAGCTTTCTTT.